The TCR beta chain described here comes from a study of blood T cells in healthy people across ages. CDR1 and CDR2 (germline): LNHNV, YYDKDF (reference sequence). This CDR3 spans 16 amino acids. Trimming took 1 base from V and 3 from J, leaving 10 bases between them. A second 7 to 11 cycle PCR used barcoded and J-beta primers. TCRdb independently ran MiXCR on the 5' RACE reads; one entry per CDR3 protein. The sample yields around 1,000,000 distinct CDR3 sequences, roughly 24% seen once. A further study also used this sample, focusing on T cells of mothers and their children.

The clonotype originates from a girl aged 2 to 10 in good health. The rearrangement links TRBV15 to TRBJ2-6, with D maybe TRBD1 (5 bases). Input material: blood. This CDR3 reads CATSRAQGDGANVLTF. The CDR3 nucleotides are TGTGCCACCAGCAGAGCCCAAGGGGATGGGGCCAACGTCCTGACTTTC. The variable domain in full, with the rest retrieved from reference TRBV15 and TRBJ2-6, is DAMVIQNPRYQVTQFGKPVTLSCSQTLNHNVMYWYQQKSSQAPKLLFHYYDKDFNNEADTPDNFQSRRPNTSFCFLDIRSPGLGDTAMYLCATSRAQGDGANVLTFGAGSRLTVL.